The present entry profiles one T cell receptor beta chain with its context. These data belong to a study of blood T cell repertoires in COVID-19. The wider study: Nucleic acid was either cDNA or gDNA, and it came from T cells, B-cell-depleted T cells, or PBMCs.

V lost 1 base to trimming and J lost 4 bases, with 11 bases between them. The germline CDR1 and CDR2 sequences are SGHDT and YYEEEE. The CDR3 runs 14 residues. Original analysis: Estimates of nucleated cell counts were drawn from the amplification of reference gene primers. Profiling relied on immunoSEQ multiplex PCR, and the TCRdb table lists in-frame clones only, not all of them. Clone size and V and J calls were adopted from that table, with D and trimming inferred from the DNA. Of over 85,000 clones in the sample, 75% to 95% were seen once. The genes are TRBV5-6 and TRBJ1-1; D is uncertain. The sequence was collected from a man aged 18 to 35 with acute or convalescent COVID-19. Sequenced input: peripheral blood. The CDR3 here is CASSLQAFSTEAFF. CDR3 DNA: TGTGCCAGCAGCTTGCAGGCTTTTAGCACTGAAGCTTTCTTT. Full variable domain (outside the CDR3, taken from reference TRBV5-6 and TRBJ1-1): DAGVTQSPTHLIKTRGQQVTLRCSPKSGHDTVSWYQQALGQGPQFIFQYYEEEERQRGNFPDRFSGHQFPNYSSELNVNALLLGDSALYLCASSLQAFSTEAFFGQGTRLTVV.